Below are 4 T cell receptor beta chains sequenced from a single sample in a study of CD8 T cells in Susac syndrome. With random hexamers, reverse transcription was performed on roughly 0.45 to 1 ug of RNA. MiXCR was run by TCRdb on the immunoSEQ multiplex PCR reads, yielding one entry per CDR3 protein. The repertoire holds around 81,000 distinct CDR3 sequences, with around 94% as singletons. Sequenced material: CD8+ T cells from PBMCs. The source is a human donor with Susac syndrome.

The V call is TRBV24-1, the J call TRBJ1-5, with TRBD1 matching 7 bases. V trimming: 4 bases; J trimming: 6 bases; junction bases outside the gene matches: 5. Germline CDR1 KGHDR, CDR2 SFDVKD. CDR3 length: 14 amino acids. The CDR3 spells CATSDWDSSQPQHF. In DNA, the CDR3 is TGTGCCACCAGTGACTGGGACAGCTCTCAGCCCCAGCATTTT.

The chain couples TRBV27 to TRBJ1-3; TRBD1 matches 8 bases. With V trimmed by 5 bases and J by 2 bases, 8 bases remained unmatched. CDR1 and CDR2 (germline): MNHEY, SMNVEV (reference sequence). The CDR3 contains 16 residues. In DNA, the CDR3 is TGTGCCAGCAGTCTCTCAGGGGGCCATGCTGGAAACACCATATATTTT. Translation gives CASSLSGGHAGNTIYF.

The J gene is TRBJ2-5, the V gene TRBV10-3; no definite D call. Germline V gives CDR1 ENHRY, CDR2 SYGVKD. V was clipped by 8 bases and J by 0 bases, with 19 bases between them. CDR3 length equals 16 residues. CDR3 sequence: CAILITWSENQETQYF. In DNA, the CDR3 is TGTGCCATCCTCATTACATGGTCGGAGAACCAAGAGACCCAGTACTTC.

The chain couples TRBV19 to TRBJ1-2; TRBD1 aligns across 10 bases. This CDR3 is 15 amino acids long. Germline CDR1 reads LNHDA; CDR2 reads SQIVND (reference sequence). V trimming: 3 bases; J trimming: 3 bases; junction bases outside the gene matches: 4. The chain's CDR3 is CASSIVGTGDYGYTF. In DNA form, the CDR3 reads TGTGCCAGTAGTATCGTCGGGACAGGGGACTATGGCTACACCTTC.